The clone carrying this T cell receptor (beta chain) was found once. Germline assignment: CDR1 SGHDN and CDR2 FVKESK. This CDR3 contains 15 residues. With V trimmed by 4 bases and J by 4 bases, 4 bases remained unmatched. This specimen comes from a study of control samples from healthy donors and cancer patients. Data came from immunoSEQ multiplex PCR; TCRdb stores just in-frame clones and leaves some out. The sample holds some 120,000 clones, approximately 92% seen once. The clonotype comes from a woman between 50 and 59 years old with colorectal cancer. V usage is TRBV14 and J usage is TRBJ2-3; TRBD1 aligns across 11 bases. Sample: PBMCs. The CDR3 protein is CASSPWTGGPDTQYF. The CDR3 DNA is TGTGCCAGCAGCCCCTGGACAGGGGGCCCAGATACGCAGTATTTT.